The source of this T cell receptor beta chain is a study of blood T cell repertoires in COVID-19. Study information: Both acute and convalescent COVID-19 samples were obtained from the United States, Italy and Spain. T cells, B-cell-depleted T cells, or PBMCs provided the cDNA or gDNA that served as material.

As handled by the study authors: The authors estimated nucleated cell counts from reference gene primer amplification. The protocol was immunoSEQ multiplex PCR, while the TCRdb copy is restricted to in-frame clones and leaves out a portion. Clone size and V and J calls were adopted from that table, with D and trimming inferred from the DNA. In the table there are more than 85,000 clones, 85% to 90% of which are singletons. Specimen: peripheral blood. The sequence was obtained from a man between 45 and 60 years old with acute or convalescent COVID-19.

This CDR3 reads CASSESGDTGELFF. CDR3 nucleotide sequence: TGTGCCAGCAGTGAATCAGGGGACACCGGGGAGCTGTTTTTT. This chain joins TRBV25-1 and TRBJ2-2; TRBD1 is a possible D gene (6 bases). V lost 1 base and J lost 3, with 6 bases in between. CDR1 and CDR2 from the germline V gene are MGHDK and SYGVNS. CDR3 size: 14 residues.